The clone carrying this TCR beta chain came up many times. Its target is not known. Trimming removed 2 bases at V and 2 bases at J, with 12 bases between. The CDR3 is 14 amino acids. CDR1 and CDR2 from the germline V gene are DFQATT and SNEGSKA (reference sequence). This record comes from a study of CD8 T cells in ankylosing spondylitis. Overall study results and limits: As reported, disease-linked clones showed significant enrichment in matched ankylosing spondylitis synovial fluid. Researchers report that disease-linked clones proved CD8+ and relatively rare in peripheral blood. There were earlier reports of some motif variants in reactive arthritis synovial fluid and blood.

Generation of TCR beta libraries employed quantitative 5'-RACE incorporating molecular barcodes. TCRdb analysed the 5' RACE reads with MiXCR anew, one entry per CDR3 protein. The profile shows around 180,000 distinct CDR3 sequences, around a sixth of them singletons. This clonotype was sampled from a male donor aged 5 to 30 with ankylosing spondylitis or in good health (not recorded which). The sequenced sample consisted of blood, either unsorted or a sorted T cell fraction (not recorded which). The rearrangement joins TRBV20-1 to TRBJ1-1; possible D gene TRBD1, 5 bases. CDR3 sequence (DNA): TGCAGTGCTAGACGGGGAGGGGCTAACACTGAAGCTTTCTTT. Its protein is CSARRGGANTEAFF.